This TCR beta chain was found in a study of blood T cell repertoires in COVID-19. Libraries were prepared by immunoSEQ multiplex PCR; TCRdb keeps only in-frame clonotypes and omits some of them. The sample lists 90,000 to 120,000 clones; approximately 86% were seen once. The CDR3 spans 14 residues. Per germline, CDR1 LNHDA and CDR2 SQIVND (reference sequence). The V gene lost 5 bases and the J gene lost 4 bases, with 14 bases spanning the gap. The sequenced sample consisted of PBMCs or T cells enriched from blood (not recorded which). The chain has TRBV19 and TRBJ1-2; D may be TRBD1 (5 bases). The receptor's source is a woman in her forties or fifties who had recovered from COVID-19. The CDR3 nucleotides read TGTGCCAGTAGTGTGGGACTCATGAGCTATGGCTACACCTTC. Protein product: CASSVGLMSYGYTF.